This is a list of T cell receptor beta chains from one sample in a study of spatial heterogeneity in lung cancer. MiXCR, run by TCRdb on the 5' RACE reads, gives a single entry per CDR3 protein. The sample carries tens of thousands of distinct CDR3 sequences, approximately 3% recorded once. The starting material was normal lung tissue next to the tumor, obtained at surgery. All receptors come from a male donor with early-stage non-small cell lung cancer. The CDR3 runs from the conserved cysteine through the conserved F or W. The D gene is left open where the match is weak. For some rows the clone size is stated as once, few or many, or as a class when expanded; others skip it.

v_gene	d_gene	abundance	j_gene	CDR3aa	CDR3nt
TRBV5-1	TRBD2	many	TRBJ2-1	CASSLGPAGPYNEQFF	TGCGCCAGCAGCTTGGGTCCAGCGGGACCGTACAATGAGCAGTTCTTC
TRBV28	TRBD1	many	TRBJ1-6	CASTEDRAYNSPLHF	TGTGCCAGCACCGAGGACAGGGCCTATAATTCACCCCTCCACTTT
TRBV11-2	-	many	TRBJ2-1	CASSPTTTRTGEQFF	TGTGCCAGCAGCCCAACAACTACCCGGACGGGTGAGCAGTTCTTC
TRBV30	TRBD1	many	TRBJ1-2	CAWTVGQGAYGYTF	TGTGCCTGGACTGTGGGACAGGGGGCTTATGGCTACACCTTC
TRBV2	-	many	TRBJ2-5	CASRRVETQYF	TGTGCCAGCAGGAGGGTGGAGACCCAGTACTTC
TRBV6-1	-	many	TRBJ2-2	CASTRGTGELFF	TGTGCCAGCACTAGGGGCACCGGGGAGCTGTTTTTT
TRBV5-1	TRBD1	many	TRBJ1-2	CASSPDRGLIGYTF	TGCGCCAGCAGCCCGGACAGGGGGCTAATCGGCTACACCTTC
TRBV6-2/TRBV6-3	TRBD2	many	TRBJ2-7	CASSSGLGNHEQYF	TGTGCCAGCAGTTCGGGACTAGGCAATCACGAGCAGTACTTC
TRBV5-1	-	many	TRBJ2-1	CASSVDGESYNEQFF	TGCGCCAGCAGCGTCGACGGAGAATCCTACAATGAGCAGTTCTTC
TRBV2	-	-	TRBJ1-1	CASRAANTEAFF	TGTGCCAGCAGGGCGGCGAACACTGAAGCTTTCTTT
TRBV6-5	-	many	TRBJ1-5	CASSQIDSRDQPQHF	TGTGCCAGCAGCCAAATTGACAGTAGAGATCAGCCCCAGCATTTT
TRBV5-1	TRBD1	many	TRBJ1-6	CASSYDRDGSPLHF	TGCGCCAGCAGTTACGACAGGGACGGTTCACCCCTCCACTTT
TRBV30	-	-	TRBJ1-2	CAWKRGGNYGYTF	TGTGCCTGGAAGAGGGGGGGAAACTATGGCTACACCTTC
TRBV12-3/TRBV12-4	-	-	TRBJ1-1	CDSSLAGPNTEAFF	TGTGACAGCAGTTTAGCGGGGCCAAACACTGAAGCTTTCTTT
TRBV5-1	-	many	TRBJ1-2	CASSLGRGATANYGYTF	TGCGCCAGCAGCTTGGGGCGGGGCGCAACGGCTAACTATGGCTACACCTTC
TRBV6-5	-	few	TRBJ2-7	CASSYTGGSSYEQYF	TGTGCCAGCAGCTACACCGGGGGCAGCTCCTACGAGCAGTACTTC
TRBV2	-	many	TRBJ2-3	CASSGTTTDTQYF	TGTGCCAGCAGCGGCACAACCACAGATACGCAGTATTTT
TRBV6-5	TRBD2	many	TRBJ2-3	CASSGLAGGPDTQYF	TGTGCCAGCTCAGGACTAGCGGGGGGGCCAGATACGCAGTATTTT
TRBV20-1	-	many	TRBJ2-1	CSATTLRGPGNEQFF	TGCAGTGCGACCACCCTTAGGGGACCTGGGAATGAGCAGTTCTTC
TRBV25-1	-	many	TRBJ2-7	CASSKQGFEQYF	TGTGCCAGCAGTAAACAGGGCTTCGAGCAGTACTTC
TRBV6-6	TRBD1	many	TRBJ1-2	CASSFRGDRGDGYTF	TGTGCCAGCAGTTTCCGAGGGGACAGGGGAGACGGCTACACCTTC
TRBV29-1	TRBD1	many	TRBJ1-3	CSVATGGNTIYF	TGCAGCGTTGCGACAGGGGGAAACACCATATATTTT
TRBV4-1	-	many	TRBJ1-4	CASSEEGTAYEKLFF	TGCGCCAGCAGCGAGGAGGGGACGGCTTATGAAAAACTGTTTTTT
TRBV12-3/TRBV12-4	TRBD2	many	TRBJ2-1	CASSLRASGGSGGGEQFF	TGTGCCAGCAGTTTACGCGCTAGCGGGGGTTCAGGGGGCGGTGAGCAGTTCTTC
TRBV5-1	-	many	TRBJ2-3	CASRRETDTQYF	TGCGCCAGCAGACGAGAGACAGATACGCAGTATTTT
TRBV2	TRBD2	many	TRBJ2-5	CASMEGTSGGQETQYF	TGTGCCAGCATGGAGGGGACTAGCGGGGGGCAAGAGACCCAGTACTTC
TRBV5-4	-	many	TRBJ2-3	CASSFDRTDTQYF	TGTGCCAGCAGCTTCGACAGAACAGATACGCAGTATTTT
TRBV7-9	TRBD2	many	TRBJ2-7	CASSRPGTTPFEQYF	TGTGCCAGCAGCAGACCCGGGACTACACCGTTCGAGCAGTACTTC
TRBV5-1	-	many	TRBJ1-2	CASSPNPGPANYGYTF	TGCGCCAGCAGCCCCAACCCTGGACCAGCTAACTATGGCTACACCTTC
TRBV24-1	-	many	TRBJ2-1	CATSDLLRGEQFF	TGTGCCACCAGTGATTTGCTGAGAGGTGAGCAGTTCTTC
TRBV3-1	TRBD1	-	TRBJ1-2	CASSHGTGYHGYTF	TGTGCCAGCAGCCACGGGACAGGGTATCATGGCTACACCTTC
TRBV2	-	many	TRBJ2-3	CASRVQLGTDTQYF	TGTGCCAGCAGGGTCCAACTGGGCACAGATACGCAGTATTTT
TRBV7-2	TRBD1	many	TRBJ2-3	CASSLGQGFADTQYF	TGTGCCAGCAGCTTGGGACAGGGGTTCGCAGATACGCAGTATTTT
TRBV29-1	-	many	TRBJ1-2	CSVGANYGYTF	TGCAGCGTTGGTGCTAACTATGGCTACACCTTC
TRBV6-5	-	many	TRBJ2-1	CASTDYNEQFF	TGTGCCAGCACCGATTACAATGAGCAGTTCTTC
TRBV20-1	TRBD2	many	TRBJ2-7	CSARGSLTSGYEQYF	TGCAGTGCTAGAGGCAGCCTGACTAGCGGATACGAGCAGTACTTC
TRBV2	-	many	TRBJ2-3	CASSKGGSTDTQYF	TGTGCCAGCAGTAAAGGAGGGAGCACAGATACGCAGTATTTT
TRBV7-3	-	many	TRBJ2-1	CASSSQGNEQFF	TGTGCCAGCAGCTCTCAGGGCAATGAGCAGTTCTTC